A selection of T cell receptor beta chains follows, all from one sample in a study of cytomegalovirus exposure and HLA in healthy donors. Produced via immunoSEQ multiplex PCR; TCRdb's table is partial and in-frame only. The sample gives fewer than 95,000 clones, 85% of which show up once; around 7% is in the top ten. Specimen: PBMCs. Every receptor here comes from a man between 40 and 49 years old in good health and CMV-seropositive. CDR3s include the opening cysteine and the closing phenylalanine or tryptophan. D genes are given only for firm matches. Size tells how often a clone was seen (once, few, many) or the class of an expanded clone, and some rows leave it out.

v_gene	d_gene	j_gene	abundance	CDR3aa	CDR3nt
TRBV7-2	TRBD2	TRBJ2-1	-	CASRLADGYNEQFF	TGTGCCAGCAGACTAGCGGATGGTTACAATGAGCAGTTCTTC
TRBV7-7	TRBD1	TRBJ2-2	-	CASSLTGVGELFF	TGTGCTAGCAGCTTAACAGGGGTCGGGGAGCTGTTTTTT
TRBV6-1	TRBD1	TRBJ2-5	-	CASSGPLTGVKETQYF	TGTGCCAGCAGTGGGCCCCTAACAGGGGTTAAAGAGACCCAGTACTTC
TRBV19	-	TRBJ1-5	few	CASSMHQGRGNQPQHF	TGTGCCAGTAGTATGCACCAGGGAAGGGGCAATCAGCCCCAGCATTTT
TRBV7-9	TRBD2	TRBJ2-7	-	CASSLSSGRVYEQYF	TGTGCCAGCAGCTTATCTAGCGGGAGAGTATACGAGCAGTACTTC
TRBV30	TRBD1	TRBJ2-1	-	CAWSNRGQGIREQFF	TGTGCCTGGAGTAACCGGGGACAGGGAATACGTGAGCAGTTCTTC
TRBV10-1	-	TRBJ1-1	-	CARGGRPRCEAFF	TGCGCCAGGGGGGGGCGTCCAAGGTGTGAAGCTTTCTTT
TRBV5-1	-	TRBJ2-5	-	CASSLVARQGETQYF	TGCGCCAGCAGCTTGGTGGCGAGGCAGGGGGAGACCCAGTACTTC
TRBV7-9	TRBD1	TRBJ2-3	-	CASSLRQGEGTDTQYF	TGTGCCAGCAGCTTAAGACAGGGGGAAGGCACAGATACGCAGTATTTT
TRBV19	TRBD1	TRBJ2-5	-	CASSISMAGGQETQYF	TGTGCCAGTAGTATTTCCATGGCAGGGGGACAAGAGACCCAGTACTTC
TRBV5-1	TRBD2	TRBJ2-5	-	CASSTGLAVGTQYF	TGCGCCAGCAGCACCGGACTAGCCGTAGGGACCCAGTACTTC
TRBV7-2	TRBD2	TRBJ2-5	-	CASSLVASGFQETQYF	TGTGCCAGCAGCTTAGTTGCTAGCGGGTTCCAAGAGACCCAGTACTTC
TRBV30	TRBD2	TRBJ2-5	-	CAWSVGLAGRGTQYF	TGTGCCTGGAGTGTAGGACTAGCGGGTCGTGGGACCCAGTACTTC
TRBV2	TRBD1	TRBJ1-4	-	CASSEGDREEEKLFF	TGTGCCAGCAGTGAGGGGGACAGGGAGGAAGAAAAACTGTTTTTT
TRBV21-1	-	TRBJ2-7	-	CASSKPGQGALTHEQYF	TGTGCCAGCAGCAAGCCGGGACAGGGGGCCCTAACCCACGAGCAGTACTTC
TRBV4-2	TRBD1	TRBJ2-3	-	CASSPTGVSTDTQYF	TGTGCCAGCAGCCCGACAGGGGTCAGCACAGATACGCAGTATTTT
TRBV6-5	TRBD2	TRBJ2-1	-	CASSYRPGGDYNEQFF	TGTGCCAGCAGTTACCGTCCGGGAGGGGATTACAATGAGCAGTTCTTC
TRBV5-6	TRBD1	TRBJ1-5	-	CASSYFDRAGQPQHF	TGTGCCAGCAGCTACTTCGACAGGGCGGGTCAGCCCCAGCATTTT
TRBV19	-	TRBJ1-6	-	CASSWLGEESPLHF	TGTGCCAGTAGTTGGTTGGGGGAGGAATCACCCCTCCACTTT
TRBV6-1	-	TRBJ2-7	-	CASSEEFGQRSYEQYF	TGTGCCAGCAGTGAAGAATTCGGACAGAGATCCTACGAGCAGTACTTC
TRBV5-1	-	TRBJ2-3	-	CASSQDIPGTDTQYF	TGCGCCAGCAGCCAGGACATACCTGGCACAGATACGCAGTATTTT
TRBV7-9	TRBD1	TRBJ2-2	once	CASSWRQGNTGELFF	TGTGCCAGCAGCTGGAGACAGGGCAACACCGGGGAGCTGTTTTTT
TRBV5-4	-	TRBJ1-2	-	CASSLAGEGPNYGYTF	TGTGCCAGCAGCTTGGCCGGGGAGGGCCCTAACTATGGCTACACCTTC
TRBV6-1	TRBD2	TRBJ2-3	-	CASSGMVGGRTDTQYF	TGTGCCAGCAGTGGAATGGTGGGAGGGCGCACAGATACGCAGTATTTT
TRBV6-1	TRBD2	TRBJ2-7	-	CASSGQSGGHSYEQYF	TGTGCCAGCAGTGGTCAAAGCGGGGGGCATTCCTACGAGCAGTACTTC